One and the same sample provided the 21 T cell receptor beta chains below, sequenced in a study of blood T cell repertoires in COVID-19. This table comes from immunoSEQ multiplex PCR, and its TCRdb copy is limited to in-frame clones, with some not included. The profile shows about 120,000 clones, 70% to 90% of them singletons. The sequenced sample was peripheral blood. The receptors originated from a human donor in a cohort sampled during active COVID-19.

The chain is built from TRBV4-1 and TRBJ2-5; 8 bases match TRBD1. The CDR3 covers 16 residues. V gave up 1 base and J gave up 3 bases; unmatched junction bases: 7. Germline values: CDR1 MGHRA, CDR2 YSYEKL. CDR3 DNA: TGCGCCAGCAGCCAAGGCCCCCAGGGGGCGAAAGAGACCCAGTACTTC. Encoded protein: CASSQGPQGAKETQYF.

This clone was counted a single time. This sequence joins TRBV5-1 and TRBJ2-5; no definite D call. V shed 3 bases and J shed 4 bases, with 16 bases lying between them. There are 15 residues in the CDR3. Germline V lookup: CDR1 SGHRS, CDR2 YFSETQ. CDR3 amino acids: CASSYGSSKGETQYF. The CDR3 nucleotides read TGCGCCAGCAGCTACGGGTCATCAAAAGGAGAGACCCAGTACTTC.

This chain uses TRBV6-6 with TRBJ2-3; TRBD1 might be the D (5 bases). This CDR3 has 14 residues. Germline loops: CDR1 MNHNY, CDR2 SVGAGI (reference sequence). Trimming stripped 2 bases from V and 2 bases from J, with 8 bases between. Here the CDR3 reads CASSYKGPTDTQYF. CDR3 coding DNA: TGTGCCAGCAGTTACAAGGGGCCCACAGATACGCAGTATTTT.

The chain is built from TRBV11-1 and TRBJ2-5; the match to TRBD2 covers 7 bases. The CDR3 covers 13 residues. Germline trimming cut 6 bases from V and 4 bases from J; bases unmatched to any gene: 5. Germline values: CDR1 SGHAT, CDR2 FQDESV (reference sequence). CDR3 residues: CASSSRETETQYF. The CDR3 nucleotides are TGTGCCAGCAGTTCGCGGGAGACAGAGACCCAGTACTTC.

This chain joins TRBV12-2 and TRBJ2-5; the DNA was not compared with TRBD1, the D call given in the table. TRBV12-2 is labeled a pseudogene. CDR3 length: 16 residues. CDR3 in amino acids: CASRLMVQRPQETQYF. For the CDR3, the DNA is TGTGCAAGTCGCTTAATGGTACAGAGACCCCAAGAGACCCAGTACTTC.

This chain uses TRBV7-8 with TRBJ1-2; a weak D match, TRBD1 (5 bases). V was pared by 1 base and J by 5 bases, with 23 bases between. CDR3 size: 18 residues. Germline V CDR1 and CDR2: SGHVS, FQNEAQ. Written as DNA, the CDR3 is TGTGCCAGCAGCTTAGTCGGCGTCGAGACAGCTTTCTCTTATGGCTACACCTTC. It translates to CASSLVGVETAFSYGYTF.

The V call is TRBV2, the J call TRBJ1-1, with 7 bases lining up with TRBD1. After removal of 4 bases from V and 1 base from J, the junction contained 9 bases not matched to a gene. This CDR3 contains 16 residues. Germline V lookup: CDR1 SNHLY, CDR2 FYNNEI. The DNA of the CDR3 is TGTGCCAGCAGTGGAAGGGGGGACAGTGCGAACACTGAAGCTTTCTTT. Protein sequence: CASSGRGDSANTEAFF.

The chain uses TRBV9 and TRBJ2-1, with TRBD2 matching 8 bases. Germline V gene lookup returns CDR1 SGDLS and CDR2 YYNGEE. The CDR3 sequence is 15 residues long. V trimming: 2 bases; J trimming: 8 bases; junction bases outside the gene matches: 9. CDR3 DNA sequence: TGTGCCAGCAGCGTTAGCGGGACCCCCGGGGATGAGCAGTTCTTC. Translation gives CASSVSGTPGDEQFF.

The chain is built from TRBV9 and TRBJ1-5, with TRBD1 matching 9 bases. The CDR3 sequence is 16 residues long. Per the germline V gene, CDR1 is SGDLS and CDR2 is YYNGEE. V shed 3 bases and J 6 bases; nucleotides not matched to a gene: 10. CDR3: CASSDSSQGAGQPQHF. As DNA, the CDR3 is TGTGCCAGCAGCGACTCTTCACAGGGGGCTGGTCAGCCCCAGCATTTT.

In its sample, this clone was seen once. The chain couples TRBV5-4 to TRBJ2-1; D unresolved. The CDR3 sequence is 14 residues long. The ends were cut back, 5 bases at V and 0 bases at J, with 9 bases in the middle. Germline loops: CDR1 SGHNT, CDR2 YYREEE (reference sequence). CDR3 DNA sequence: TGTGCCAGCAGTCGTACCAGCTCCTACAATGAGCAGTTCTTC. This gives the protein CASSRTSSYNEQFF. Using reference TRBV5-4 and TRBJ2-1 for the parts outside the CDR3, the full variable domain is ETGVTQSPTHLIKTRGQQVTLRCSSQSGHNTVSWYQQALGQGPQFIFQYYREEENGRGNFPPRFSGLQFPNYSSELNVNALELDDSALYLCASSRTSSYNEQFFGPGTRLTVL.

CDR3 protein: CASSVASSSPNTEAFF. The DNA of the CDR3 is TGTGCCAGCAGCGTAGCTTCTTCGTCCCCGAACACTGAAGCTTTCTTT. The chain combines TRBV9 with TRBJ1-1; D is unclear. Germline-derived CDR1 and CDR2 are SGDLS and YYNGEE. This CDR3 spans 16 amino acids. The ends were cut back, 0 bases at V and 1 base at J, with 13 bases in the middle.

This chain's CDR3 is CASRVSGGTDTQYF. The CDR3 nucleotides read TGTGCCAGCAGGGTTAGCGGGGGCACAGATACGCAGTATTTT. The J gene is TRBJ2-3, the V gene TRBV6-5; 8 bases match TRBD2. There are 14 residues in the CDR3. J lost 1 base, V lost 6 bases, and 3 bases had no gene match. Germline V gene lookup returns CDR1 MNHEY and CDR2 SVGAGI.

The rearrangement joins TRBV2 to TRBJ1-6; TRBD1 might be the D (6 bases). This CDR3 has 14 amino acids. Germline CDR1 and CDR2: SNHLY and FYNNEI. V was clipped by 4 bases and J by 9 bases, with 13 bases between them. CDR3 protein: CASSASQGSSPLHF. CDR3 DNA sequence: TGTGCCAGCAGTGCTTCACAGGGAAGTTCACCCCTCCACTTT.

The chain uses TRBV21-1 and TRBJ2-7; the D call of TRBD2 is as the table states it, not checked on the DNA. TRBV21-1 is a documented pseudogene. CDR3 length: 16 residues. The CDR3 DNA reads TGTGCCAGCAGCAAAGAGGGCGGGAGGGCCCTCTACGAGCAGTACTTC. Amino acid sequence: CASSKEGGRALYEQYF.

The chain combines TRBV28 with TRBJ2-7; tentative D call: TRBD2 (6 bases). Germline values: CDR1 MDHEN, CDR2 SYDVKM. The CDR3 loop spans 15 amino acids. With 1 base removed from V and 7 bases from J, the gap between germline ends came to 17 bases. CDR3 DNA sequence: TGTGCCAGCAGTTTATTAGTTCAGGGACTTGGGGAGCAGTACTTC. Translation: CASSLLVQGLGEQYF.

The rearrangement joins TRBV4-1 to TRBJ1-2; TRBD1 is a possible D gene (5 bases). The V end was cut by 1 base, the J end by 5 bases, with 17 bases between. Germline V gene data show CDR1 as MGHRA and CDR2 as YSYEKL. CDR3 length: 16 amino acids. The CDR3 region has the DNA TGCGCCAGCAGCCAAGCCACAGGTCCAGTGGGGTATGGCTACACCTTC. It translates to CASSQATGPVGYGYTF.

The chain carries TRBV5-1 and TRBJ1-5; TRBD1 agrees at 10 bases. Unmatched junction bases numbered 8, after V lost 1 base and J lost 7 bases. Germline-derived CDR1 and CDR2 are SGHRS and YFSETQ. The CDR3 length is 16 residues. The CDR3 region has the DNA TGCGCCAGCAGCTTGCAGGGGACAGGGGATGGACAGCCCCAGCATTTT. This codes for CASSLQGTGDGQPQHF.

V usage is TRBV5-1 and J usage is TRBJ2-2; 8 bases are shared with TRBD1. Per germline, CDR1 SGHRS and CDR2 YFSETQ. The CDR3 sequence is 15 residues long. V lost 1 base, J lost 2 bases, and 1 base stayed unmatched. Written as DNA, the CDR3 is TGCGCCAGCAGCTTGCAGGGGGCAAACACCGGGGAGCTGTTTTTT. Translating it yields CASSLQGANTGELFF.

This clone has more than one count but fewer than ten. The CDR3 protein is CASSTGLAAGELFF. DNA for the CDR3: TGTGCCAGCAGCACGGGACTAGCCGCCGGGGAGCTGTTTTTT. J is TRBJ2-2 and V is TRBV9; the match to TRBD2 covers 9 bases. Germline V gene sequence: CDR1 SGDLS, CDR2 YYNGEE. This CDR3 has 14 amino acids. J gave up 6 bases and V 4 bases, and 4 bases lay outside the gene matches.

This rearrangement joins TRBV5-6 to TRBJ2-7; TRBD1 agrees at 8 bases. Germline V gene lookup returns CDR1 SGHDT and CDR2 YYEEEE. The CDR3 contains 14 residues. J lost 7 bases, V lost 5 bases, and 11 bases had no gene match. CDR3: CASSRQDRAGEQYF. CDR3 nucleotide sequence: TGTGCCAGCAGTCGCCAGGACAGGGCCGGTGAGCAGTACTTC.

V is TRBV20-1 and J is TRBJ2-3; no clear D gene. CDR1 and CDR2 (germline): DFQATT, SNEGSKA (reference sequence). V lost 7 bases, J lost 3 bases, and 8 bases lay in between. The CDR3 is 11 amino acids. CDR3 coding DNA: TGCAGTGTTGGGCGTACAGATACGCAGTATTTT. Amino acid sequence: CSVGRTDTQYF.